The rows below give T cell receptor beta chains drawn from one sample of a study of vaccination effects on CD4 cells after COVID-19. The antigens these receptors bind are not known. Generated by immunoSEQ multiplex PCR, the TCRdb table keeps only in-frame clones and is missing some. The profile shows about 27,000 clones, 65% to 75% of them singletons. The sequencing used CD4+ T cells from PBMCs cultured with SARS-CoV-2 spike peptides, collected before COVID-19 vaccination. These receptors were obtained from a human donor who received a COVID-19 vaccine. The CDR3 runs from the conserved cysteine through the conserved F or W. A D gene is named only where the DNA matches it firmly. Clone size is given for some rows only: seen once, a few or many times, or a class if the clone is expanded.

j_call v_call d_call clone_size cdr3_nt cdr3_aa
TRBJ1-4 TRBV9 . . TGTGCCAGCAGCGTAGGGACGGTGAATACTGAAAAACTGTTTTTT CASSVGTVNTEKLFF
TRBJ1-4 TRBV6-5 . . TGTGCCAGCAGTTATTCAAACAGGGACCGCGAAAAACTGTTTTTT CASSYSNRDREKLFF
TRBJ1-4 TRBV4-2 . . TGTGCCAGCAGCCAAGAGAGGAACACGCGTGAAAAACTGTTTTTT CASSQERNTREKLFF
TRBJ1-1 TRBV5-6 TRBD1 . TGTGCCAGCACCCATATTCGGACAGGGGGCACTGAAGCTTTCTTT CASTHIRTGGTEAFF
TRBJ1-4 TRBV11-2 TRBD1 . TGTGCCAGCAGCACCTGGGACAGGGGAGAGGGAGAAAAACTGTTTTTT CASSTWDRGEGEKLFF
TRBJ2-3 TRBV6-4 . . TGTGCCAGCAGTGTTGGGGATACGCAGTATTTT CASSVGDTQYF
TRBJ2-2 TRBV10-2 TRBD1 . TGCGCCAGCAGTAATACTTGGACAGGGTTCAACACCGGGGAGCTGTTTTTT CASSNTWTGFNTGELFF
TRBJ2-1 TRBV6-5 TRBD1 . TGTGCCAGCAGTAAACAGGGGTTATGGGATGAGCAGTTCTTC CASSKQGLWDEQFF
TRBJ2-7 TRBV6-4 . . TGTGCCAGCAGACCCACCTTTGAGTACTTC CASRPTFEYF
TRBJ1-5 TRBV6-6 TRBD1 . TGTGCCAGCAGTTTGGCCCCGAGACAGGGAAATCAGCCCCAGCATTTT CASSLAPRQGNQPQHF
TRBJ1-2 TRBV5-4 TRBD1 few TGTGCCAGCAGTTCTGACAGGGGCTATGGCTACACCTTC CASSSDRGYGYTF
TRBJ1-4 TRBV5-1 TRBD1 . TGCGCCAGCAGACAGGGGGCAGCAGGGGAAAAACTGTTTTTT CASRQGAAGEKLFF
TRBJ2-6 TRBV6-5 . . TGTGCCAGCAGTTCCCCGGGAGAGACTGGGGCCAACGTCCTGACTTTC CASSSPGETGANVLTF
TRBJ2-7 TRBV7-9 . . TGTGCCAGCGGGGCAGGGGACTACGAGCAGTACTTC CASGAGDYEQYF
TRBJ1-2 TRBV10-3 TRBD1 . TGTGCCATCAGGACAGGGGAAGACTATGGCTACACCTTC CAIRTGEDYGYTF
TRBJ1-3 TRBV5-4 . . TGTGCCAGCAGCGGGGACGGAAACACCATATATTTT CASSGDGNTIYF
TRBJ1-2 TRBV6-5 . . TGTGCCAGCAACCCCCCCGACGGCTTCATGGGTGGCTACACCTTC CASNPPDGFMGGYTF